This TCR beta chain came from a study of blood T cell repertoires in COVID-19. Authors' data handling: Reference gene primer amplification in the assay estimated nucleated cell counts. Produced via immunoSEQ multiplex PCR; TCRdb's table is partial and in-frame only. D and trimming come from the DNA, and the V and J calls and clone size come from that table. Among about 180,000 clones, 80% to 90% were seen once, and the ten largest hold approximately 9.9%. The sequencing sample was made of peripheral blood. The sequence came from a human donor with active or convalescent COVID-19. The donor label of this sample is uncertain.

The CDR3 protein is CATSDSPGQGFHNEQFF. In DNA form, the CDR3 reads TGTGCCACCAGTGATTCACCGGGACAGGGATTTCACAATGAGCAGTTCTTC. The chain couples TRBV24-1 to TRBJ2-1; TRBD1 matches at 9 bases. Trimming took 2 bases from V and 5 from J; bases not matched to a gene: 9. Germline values: CDR1 KGHDR, CDR2 SFDVKD. This CDR3 spans 17 amino acids.